A selection of T cell receptor beta chains follows, all from one sample in a study of blood T cell repertoires in COVID-19. The protocol was immunoSEQ multiplex PCR, while the TCRdb copy is restricted to in-frame clones and leaves out a portion. The data hold about 250,000 clones, with 87% observed a single time. Source material: peripheral blood. Source of these receptors: a man between 18 and 29 years old with active or convalescent COVID-19. CDR3s include the opening cysteine and the closing phenylalanine or tryptophan. The D gene is left open where the match is weak. Clone size is not always given. Where it is, it says once, few, many or a class for expanded clones.

>TRBV6-1|-|TRBJ2-5|TRBD2
CASSEGATSVREETQYF
TGTGCCAGCAGTGAAGGGGCAACTAGCGTAAGGGAAGAGACCCAGTACTTC
>TRBV18|-|TRBJ2-2|-
CASSPRAGNTGELFF
TGTGCCAGCTCACCAAGGGCGGGGAACACCGGGGAGCTGTTTTTT
>TRBV9|-|TRBJ2-1|TRBD2
CASSDPLAGSSYNEQFF
TGTGCCAGCAGCGACCCCTTAGCGGGAAGCTCCTACAATGAGCAGTTCTTC
>TRBV25-1|-|TRBJ2-5|TRBD2
CATLGLAGDSYQETQYF
TGTGCCACCTTGGGACTAGCGGGGGACTCGTACCAAGAGACCCAGTACTTC
>TRBV19|-|TRBJ2-3|TRBD1
CASSEGARTDTQYF
TGTGCCAGTAGTGAGGGGGCGCGCACAGATACGCAGTATTTT
>TRBV5-4|few|TRBJ2-1|TRBD2
CASSPTGLVPHEQFF
TGTGCCAGCAGCCCAACGGGACTAGTTCCCCATGAGCAGTTCTTC
>TRBV6-5|-|TRBJ2-2|TRBD2
CASSYSTAGGPGELFF
TGTGCCAGCAGTTACTCGACAGCGGGAGGTCCCGGGGAGCTGTTTTTT
>TRBV7-2|-|TRBJ2-3|TRBD1
CASLGTGQGRSADTQYF
TGTGCCAGCTTGGGAACAGGACAGGGTCGATCCGCAGATACGCAGTATTTT
>TRBV27|-|TRBJ2-5|TRBD1
CASSYNRGQETQYF
TGTGCCAGCAGTTATAACAGGGGACAAGAGACCCAGTACTTC
>TRBV4-3|-|TRBJ1-2|-
CASSQAGGNGYTF
TGCGCCAGCAGCCAAGCTGGAGGGAACGGCTACACCTTC
>TRBV7-9|few|TRBJ2-7|TRBD1
CASSLGQGTYEQYF
TGTGCCAGCAGCCTGGGACAGGGAACCTACGAGCAGTACTTC
>TRBV4-2|-|TRBJ1-4|-
CASSQPEAGGGWQEKLFF
TGTGCCAGCAGCCAACCAGAGGCTGGGGGGGGGTGGCAGGAAAAACTGTTTTTT
>TRBV19|-|TRBJ2-3|-
CASAQTRTDTQYF
TGTGCCAGTGCACAAACCCGCACAGATACGCAGTATTTT
>TRBV2|-|TRBJ1-1|-
CASSSQGLNTEAFF
TGTGCCAGCAGCTCACAGGGATTGAACACTGAAGCTTTCTTT
>TRBV29-1|-|TRBJ2-5|-
CSVVRGAYETQYF
TGCAGCGTTGTTCGGGGGGCTTACGAGACCCAGTACTTC
>TRBV19|-|TRBJ2-5|-
CASHGQNQETQYF
TGTGCCAGCCACGGACAAAACCAAGAGACCCAGTACTTC
>TRBV12-3/TRBV12-4|-|TRBJ1-5|TRBD1
CASRDRVGQPQHF
TGTGCCAGCAGGGACAGGGTCGGTCAGCCCCAGCATTTT
>TRBV20-1|-|TRBJ2-6|TRBD1
CSASGGQGSSGGANVLTF
TGCAGTGCTAGTGGGGGACAGGGTTCCTCCGGGGGAGCCAACGTCCTGACTTTC
>TRBV7-3|once|TRBJ2-1|TRBD1
CASSLLTGWDNEQFF
TGTGCCAGCAGCTTGTTGACAGGGTGGGACAATGAGCAGTTCTTC
>TRBV10-3|-|TRBJ1-5|-
CAIRQEGQPQHF
TGTGCCATCAGGCAGGAGGGTCAGCCCCAGCATTTT
>TRBV7-3|-|TRBJ2-6|-
CASSSYPVSGANVLTF
TGTGCCAGCAGCTCGTATCCAGTGTCCGGGGCCAACGTCCTGACTTTC
>TRBV4-3|-|TRBJ2-5|-
CASSQDGGAGVRRATQYF
TGCGCCAGCAGCCAAGATGGTGGGGCAGGGGTTCGTCGTGCGACCCAGTACTTC
>TRBV7-3|-|TRBJ2-1|-
CASSSSSYNEQFF
TGTGCCAGCAGCTCCAGCTCCTACAATGAGCAGTTCTTC
>TRBV6-1|-|TRBJ2-3|-
CASSDSGSSTDTQYF
TGTGCCAGCAGTGACAGTGGTTCTAGCACAGATACGCAGTATTTT
>TRBV4-3|-|TRBJ2-2|TRBD2
CASSHRAGGNTGELFF
TGCGCCAGCAGCCATAGAGCGGGAGGGAACACCGGGGAGCTGTTTTTT
>TRBV28|-|TRBJ2-7|TRBD2
CASVTAGTSVSPSGFEQYF
TGTGCCAGCGTAACCGCCGGGACTAGCGTATCCCCCTCGGGTTTCGAGCAGTACTTC
>TRBV10-3|-|TRBJ1-2|-
CAISESNKEYGYTF
TGTGCCATCAGTGAGTCCAATAAGGAGTATGGCTACACCTTC
>TRBV18|-|TRBJ1-6|TRBD1
CASSSTGTANSPLHF
TGTGCCAGCTCAAGCACCGGGACAGCTAATTCACCCCTCCACTTT
>TRBV27|-|TRBJ2-3|TRBD2
CASSLSFGTSGSTDTQYF
TGTGCCAGCAGCTTATCCTTCGGGACTAGCGGGAGCACAGATACGCAGTATTTT